The clone carrying this T cell receptor (beta chain) showed up many times. Antigen unknown. Together with thyroid ultrasound, orbital computed tomography, serum thyroxine and TRAb, clinical symptoms were used for diagnoses. Fresh peripheral blood, roughly 10 ml of it, supplied the PBMCs. The data were taken from a study of T cells in Graves' hyperthyroidism and ophthalmopathy. Study results and caveats: Ophthalmopathy stood apart from stable hyperthyroidism in a 13 V-J model.

Template material for amplifying TCR beta CDR3 regions consisted of RNA transcripts. First-round RT-PCR targeting the TCR CDR3 was performed with the HTBI primer set. TCRdb fed the multiplex PCR reads into MiXCR, producing one record per CDR3 protein. The table shows a few hundred thousand distinct CDR3 sequences, with 14% occurring only once. With 5 bases removed from V and 4 bases from J, the gap between germline ends came to 14 bases. In germline, CDR1 is SQVTM, CDR2 ANQGSEA. The length of the CDR3 is 13 residues. The source is a woman aged 40-49 years with Graves' hyperthyroidism. The sequencing input was blood. The chain is built from TRBV29-1 and TRBJ2-5; D call uncertain. CDR3 sequence reads: CSVSPGLTETQYF. DNA of the CDR3: TGCAGCGTTTCTCCGGGCTTAACAGAGACCCAGTACTTC.